Below, 32 T cell receptor beta chains from the same sample are listed, as sequenced in a study of OX40 agonist ivuxolimab in advanced cancers. Library creation used the immunoSEQ multiplex PCR assay. As stored in TCRdb, this immuneACCESS dataset retains in-frame rearrangements with V and J assigned. A fraction of the clones does not appear; measured against another copy, unresolved V genes explain less than half of the discrepancy, and the remainder lacks a known reason. This sample is represented by 50,000 to 60,000 clones; around 85% of them were singletons. Around 14% of the sample lies in the top ten. The sequencing used CD4+ or CD8+ T cells sorted from blood, collected in a trial of the OX40 agonist ivuxolimab. Receptors originate from an adult with an advanced solid tumor such as melanoma, head and neck, liver or kidney cancer.

The chain employs TRBV29-1 and TRBJ1-2; D perhaps matches TRBD1 (5 bases). CDR3 length: 13 amino acids. Trimming stripped 3 bases from V and 5 bases from J, with 13 bases between. Germline CDR1 SQVTM, CDR2 ANQGSEA. The chain's CDR3 is CSVDRQGEYGYTF. The CDR3 region has the DNA TGCAGCGTTGATCGGCAGGGAGAATATGGCTACACCTTC.

The chain combines TRBV19 with TRBJ1-6; tentative D call: TRBD1 (5 bases). The CDR3 has 16 residues. Trimming took 5 bases from V and 3 from J, leaving 14 bases between them. CDR1 is LNHDA, CDR2 SQIVND, per germline (reference sequence). As DNA, the CDR3 is TGTGCCAGTAGTGAGGGGATGGCCCTCTATAATTCACCCCTCCACTTT. This codes for CASSEGMALYNSPLHF.

For this clone: Within the sample, other DNA sequences also encode this same CDR3. This chain links TRBV15 with TRBJ1-6; a possible D gene is TRBD1 (6 bases). The germline CDR1 and CDR2 sequences are LNHNV and YYDKDF (reference sequence). V was pared by 5 bases and J by 12 bases, with 17 bases between. This CDR3 spans 14 amino acids. CDR3 nucleotides: TGTGCCACCAGCTCCTGGACAGTTGCTTTACCCCTCCACTTT. Translating it yields CATSSWTVALPLHF.

This rearrangement joins TRBV7-2 to TRBJ2-7, with a weak D call TRBD1 (6 bases). Germline CDR1 SGHTA, CDR2 FQGNSA. V lost 1 base, J lost 2 bases, and 12 bases lay in between. The CDR3 is 15 amino acids. The CDR3 DNA sequence: TGTGCCAGCAGCTTAGATACAGGGACCGCCTACGAGCAGTACTTC. Translated, it gives CASSLDTGTAYEQYF.

The chain has TRBV5-5 and TRBJ2-7, with a tentative D call TRBD1 (5 bases). The CDR3 has 13 residues. Trimming pared 3 bases from V and 1 base from J, leaving 8 bases between. Germline V gene sequence: CDR1 SGHKS, CDR2 YYEKEE (reference sequence). CDR3 in amino acids: CASSSTASYEQYF. CDR3 DNA: TGTGCCAGCAGCTCGACAGCTTCCTACGAGCAGTACTTC.

CDR3 in amino acids: CASSQTGSNEQFF. Written as DNA, the CDR3 is TGCGCCAGCAGCCAGACAGGGAGCAATGAGCAGTTCTTC. V is TRBV4-1 and J is TRBJ2-1; 7 bases fit TRBD1. The CDR3 runs 13 residues. Germline values: CDR1 MGHRA, CDR2 YSYEKL. J gave up 6 bases and V 3 bases, and 2 bases lay outside the gene matches.

The V call is TRBV7-8, the J call TRBJ2-7; TRBD1 agrees at 9 bases. This CDR3 is 16 amino acids long. From germline, CDR1 is SGHVS and CDR2 FQNEAQ. With V trimmed by 3 bases and J by 5 bases, 11 bases remained unmatched. The chain's CDR3 is CASSFSLDRGGDEQYF. CDR3 sequence (DNA): TGTGCCAGCAGCTTTTCCCTGGACAGGGGTGGTGACGAGCAGTACTTC.

This clone was recorded once. V usage is TRBV7-9 and J usage is TRBJ2-1, with 8 bases matching TRBD2. Germline-derived CDR1 and CDR2 are SEHNR and FQNEAQ (reference sequence). With V trimmed by 10 bases and J by 1 base, 12 bases remained unmatched. The CDR3 is 16 amino acids. CDR3 in amino acids: CAITPRLARSYNEQFF. The DNA of the CDR3 is TGTGCCATTACCCCAAGACTAGCGCGGTCCTACAATGAGCAGTTCTTC.

V usage is TRBV27 and J usage is TRBJ2-5; TRBD1 matches 7 bases. The better agreement between TRBJ2-7 and the DNA end casts doubt on the J call. The CDR3 extends over 13 amino acids. Germline loops: CDR1 MNHEY, CDR2 SMNVEV (reference sequence). In nucleotides, the CDR3 is TGTGCCAGCAGTCACGGGACAGCCTACGAGCAGTACTTC. This sequence encodes CASSHGTAYEQYF.

The rearrangement links TRBV7-6 to TRBJ2-2; D not certain. The V gene lost 4 bases and the J gene lost 3 bases, with 18 bases spanning the gap. CDR3 length: 17 residues. CDR1 is SGHVS, CDR2 FNYEAQ, per germline. The CDR3 reads CASSSDPRAVDTGELFF. The CDR3 DNA sequence: TGTGCCAGCAGCTCGGACCCCCGGGCTGTGGACACCGGGGAGCTGTTTTTT.

The CDR3 sequence is CASSLGRTEAFF. CDR3 DNA sequence: TGTGCCAGCAGCTTAGGCCGTACTGAAGCTTTCTTT. V gene TRBV13 combines with J gene TRBJ1-1; D gene unclear. Trimming shortened V by 0 bases and J by 5 bases, and 4 bases separated the two germline ends. CDR1 PRHDT and CDR2 FYEKMQ come from the germline V gene (reference sequence). The CDR3 consists of 12 residues.

This clone was counted a single time. The CDR3 coding sequence is TGTGCCAGCAGCAAAGAACACAGTGGCGGCACTGAAGCTTTCTTT. It encodes CASSKEHSGGTEAFF. The V gene is TRBV21-1, the J gene TRBJ1-1. TRBV21-1 is a pseudogene segment. The CDR3 has 15 residues.

This clone was observed a handful of times. The rearrangement uses TRBV7-8 and TRBJ2-5; a weak D match, TRBD2 (6 bases). Per the germline V gene, CDR1 is SGHVS and CDR2 is FQNEAQ. V lost 7 bases, J lost 5 bases, and 20 bases lay in between. The CDR3 runs to 15 residues. The CDR3 protein is CASTLRALEGETQYF. The CDR3 DNA is TGTGCCAGCACACTACGCGCCTTGGAGGGGGAGACCCAGTACTTC.

This clone appeared once. The rearrangement joins TRBV4-1 to TRBJ2-1; D tentatively reads TRBD1 or TRBD2 (6 bases each). Looked up from germline, CDR1 is MGHRA and CDR2 is YSYEKL. The V and J ends lost 1 base and 4 bases respectively, with 11 bases between them. This CDR3 has 15 amino acids. The CDR3 sequence is CASSQGPGAYNEQFF. The CDR3 DNA reads TGCGCCAGCAGCCAAGGACCGGGGGCATACAATGAGCAGTTCTTC.

V is TRBV11-2 and J is TRBJ1-1; a weak D match, TRBD1 (6 bases). The germline V gene has CDR1 SGHAT and CDR2 FQNNGV. This CDR3 contains 14 residues. V shed 0 bases and J shed 6 bases, with 11 bases lying between them. CDR3 amino acids: CASSLDGGTAEAFF. CDR3 DNA sequence: TGTGCCAGCAGCTTAGATGGGGGCACGGCTGAAGCTTTCTTT.

The chain carries TRBV19 and TRBJ1-2; D might be TRBD1 (5 bases). This CDR3 is built from 13 residues. The germline CDR1 and CDR2 sequences are LNHDA and SQIVND (reference sequence). Trimming stripped 5 bases from V and 6 bases from J, with 13 bases between. The chain's CDR3 is CASSLGLGHGYTF. CDR3 in DNA: TGTGCCAGTAGTCTTGGATTGGGGCATGGCTACACCTTC.

The table lists this clone with a count of one. V gene TRBV27 combines with J gene TRBJ1-6; D is uncertain. The V end lost 2 bases, the J end lost 4 bases, and 9 bases lay between the germline ends. This CDR3 is built from 15 residues. Germline assignment: CDR1 MNHEY and CDR2 SMNVEV (reference sequence). The CDR3 reads CASSLEGVYNSPLHF. CDR3 bases: TGTGCCAGCAGTTTAGAGGGAGTATATAATTCACCCCTCCACTTT.

The V gene is TRBV13, the J gene TRBJ1-4, with no clear D. The germline gives CDR1 PRHDT, CDR2 FYEKMQ (reference sequence). The CDR3 is 16 amino acids. V dropped 5 bases and J dropped 2 bases, with 15 bases sitting between them. The chain's CDR3 is CASSHGWGGTNEKLFF. DNA for the CDR3: TGTGCCAGCAGCCACGGGTGGGGTGGCACTAATGAAAAACTGTTTTTT.

Judged by abundance, this clone is medium-sized. The genes are TRBV10-1 and TRBJ2-4; D may match TRBD1 or TRBD2 (5 bases each). Germline CDR1 and CDR2: WNHNN and SYGVQD (reference sequence). Trimming took off 2 bases at V and 0 bases at J, with 11 bases between the two ends. The CDR3 covers 16 residues. CDR3 sequence: CASSERSGTAKNIQYF. The CDR3, as DNA: TGCGCCAGCAGTGAGAGGTCCGGGACAGCCAAAAACATTCAGTACTTC.

DNA of the CDR3: TGTGCCAGCAATACTAGGGGGGAAAAACTGTTTTTT. Protein: CASNTRGEKLFF. The gene calls are TRBV27 and TRBJ1-4, with D tentatively TRBD1 (6 bases). The CDR3 sequence is 12 residues long. Trimming stripped 7 bases from V and 8 bases from J, with 11 bases between. Germline values: CDR1 MNHEY, CDR2 SMNVEV (reference sequence). Full variable domain (rest looked up from reference TRBV27 and TRBJ1-4): EAQVTQNPRYLITVTGKKLTVTCSQNMNHEYMSWYRQDPGLGLRQIYYSMNVEVTDKGDVPEGYKVSRKEKRNFPLILESPSPNQTSLYFCASNTRGEKLFFGSGTQLSVL.

The V and J genes are TRBV4-1 and TRBJ1-6; 7 nucleotides align to TRBD1. Losses at the gene ends were 0 bases for V and 7 bases for J; bases not matched to a gene: 3. This CDR3 region has 15 residues. CDR1 MGHRA and CDR2 YSYEKL come from the germline V gene. CDR3 loop: CASSQDRDRNSPLHF. The CDR3 nucleotides read TGCGCCAGCAGCCAAGACCGGGACAGAAATTCACCCCTCCACTTT.

The DNA of the CDR3 is TGTGCCAGCAGCGTAGGCCCGGGGTTGAGGTACGAGCAGTACTTC. Translated, it gives CASSVGPGLRYEQYF. The chain has TRBV9 and TRBJ2-7; TRBD2 might be the D (5 bases). This CDR3 is 15 amino acids long. V was shortened by 0 bases and J by 4 bases, with 14 bases between the two germline ends. CDR1 is SGDLS, CDR2 YYNGEE, per germline.

The chain employs TRBV11-2 and TRBJ2-7; D is ambiguous. The CDR3 runs to 10 residues. CDR1 and CDR2 (germline): SGHAT, FQNNGV. Deletions cut 8 bases from V and 3 bases from J, with 5 bases between. The CDR3 DNA sequence: TGTGCCAGCGGGGTCTACGAGCAGTACTTC. Encoded protein: CASGVYEQYF.

This chain links TRBV27 with TRBJ2-3, with 15 nucleotides matching TRBD2. In germline, CDR1 is MNHEY, CDR2 SMNVEV (reference sequence). The CDR3 sequence is 16 residues long. The junction had 7 bases not matched to a gene; V was cut back by 8 bases and J by 4 bases. The CDR3 coding sequence is TGTGCCAGCGCGGGACTAGCGGGGGGCACGGCAGATACGCAGTATTTT. Encoded protein: CASAGLAGGTADTQYF.

V usage is TRBV7-8 and J usage is TRBJ2-1; D remains unclear. CDR1 and CDR2 (germline): SGHVS, FQNEAQ. V lost 1 base and J lost 1, with 8 bases in between. The CDR3 contains 15 residues. The CDR3 region has the DNA TGTGCCAGCAGCTTAGAAATAATATCCTACAATGAGCAGTTCTTC. Amino acid sequence: CASSLEIISYNEQFF.

The V and J genes are TRBV29-1 and TRBJ1-1; the match to TRBD1 covers 8 bases. Losses at the gene ends were 6 bases for V and 6 bases for J; bases not matched to a gene: 6. CDR3 length equals 12 residues. Per the germline V gene, CDR1 is SQVTM and CDR2 is ANQGSEA. The CDR3 DNA reads as TGCAGCGTGACAGGGGTCGCGGCTGAAGCTTTCTTT. It codes for CSVTGVAAEAFF.

The gene calls are TRBV15 and TRBJ2-5; D remains ambiguous. Germline V gives CDR1 LNHNV, CDR2 YYDKDF (reference sequence). V was trimmed by 0 bases and J by 2 bases, leaving 13 bases between them. This CDR3 has 16 amino acids. CDR3: CATSRDRADSQETQYF. DNA of the CDR3: TGTGCCACCAGCAGAGATCGGGCGGATTCTCAAGAGACCCAGTACTTC. The entire variable domain, with the rest obtained from reference TRBV15 and TRBJ2-5, is as follows: DAMVIQNPRYQVTQFGKPVTLSCSQTLNHNVMYWYQQKSSQAPKLLFHYYDKDFNNEADTPDNFQSRRPNTSFCFLDIRSPGLGDTAMYLCATSRDRADSQETQYFGPGTRLLVL.

The V gene is TRBV19, the J gene TRBJ1-5, with 7 bases fitting TRBD1. This CDR3 contains 16 residues. The germline CDR1 and CDR2 sequences are LNHDA and SQIVND (reference sequence). With V trimmed by 5 bases and J by 1 base, 8 bases remained unmatched. The CDR3 DNA sequence: TGTGCCAGTAGTTGGACAGGTGAGGGGAGCAATCAGCCCCAGCATTTT. Translated: CASSWTGEGSNQPQHF. The full variable domain, rest sourced from reference TRBV19 and TRBJ1-5, is DGGITQSPKYLFRKEGQNVTLSCEQNLNHDAMYWYRQDPGQGLRLIYYSQIVNDFQKGDIAEGYSVSREKKESFPLTVTSAQKNPTAFYLCASSWTGEGSNQPQHFGDGTRLSIL.

This chain connects TRBV11-2 to TRBJ2-3, with 7 bases identical to TRBD1. J lost 0 bases, V lost 5 bases, and 5 bases had no gene match. Germline CDR1 is SGHAT and CDR2 is FQNNGV. The CDR3 covers 15 residues. In DNA form, the CDR3 reads TGTGCCAGCAGCCCAACACAGGGGAGCACAGATACGCAGTATTTT. Translating gives CASSPTQGSTDTQYF.

The V and J genes are TRBV7-6 and TRBJ2-7; D unresolved. The germline CDR1 and CDR2 sequences are SGHVS and FNYEAQ. CDR3 length: 14 residues. The germline V and J ends were trimmed by 1 base and 2 bases, with 9 bases remaining between them. The CDR3 loop reads CASSLGTKPYEQYF. For the CDR3, the DNA is TGTGCCAGCAGCTTAGGAACGAAGCCCTACGAGCAGTACTTC. Full variable domain (outside the CDR3, taken from reference TRBV7-6 and TRBJ2-7): GAGVSQSPRYKVTKRGQDVALRCDPISGHVSLYWYRQALGQGPEFLTYFNYEAQQDKSGLPNDRFSAERPEGSISTLTIQRTEQRDSAMYRCASSLGTKPYEQYFGPGTRLTVT.

This chain's CDR3 is CASSKGPGTANQPQHF. The DNA of the CDR3 is TGTGCCAGCAGCAAAGGCCCCGGGACGGCGAATCAGCCCCAGCATTTT. The chain joins TRBV21-1 to TRBJ1-5. TRBV21-1 is a pseudogene segment. The CDR3 has 16 residues.

This clone was observed a few times. The rearrangement uses TRBV19 and TRBJ1-1; D unclear. This CDR3 has 13 amino acids. CDR1 and CDR2 (germline): LNHDA, SQIVND (reference sequence). With 5 bases removed from V and 4 bases from J, the gap between germline ends came to 11 bases. The CDR3 coding sequence is TGTGCCAGTAGTCCCTCAGTCGTCACTGAAGCTTTCTTT. This sequence encodes CASSPSVVTEAFF.